This entry lists 2 T cell receptor beta chains sequenced from one sample in a study of T-cell reconstitution after alpha-beta-depleted transplantation in children. As it was prepared, the TCRbeta library received unique molecular identifiers. One entry per CDR3 protein results from TCRdb running MiXCR on the PCR reads. The sample lists some 840,000 distinct CDR3 sequences; roughly 15% were seen once. The sample here was PBMCs, mostly from graft donor cells, taken 360 days after TCRalphabeta/CD19-depleted stem cell transplant. The receptors originated from a male patient younger than 18 who had a stem cell transplant for acute lymphoblastic leukemia, so the T cells may come from the graft donor.

This chain joins TRBV9 and TRBJ2-5, with 10 bases that match TRBD1. In germline, CDR1 is SGDLS, CDR2 YYNGEE. V shed 6 bases and J 1 base; nucleotides not matched to a gene: 6. This CDR3 is 15 amino acids long. The CDR3 spells CASTQTGGIQETQYF. The CDR3, as DNA: TGTGCCAGCACCCAGACAGGGGGCATCCAAGAGACCCAGTACTTC.

The rearrangement joins TRBV27 to TRBJ1-1; 7 bases agree with TRBD1. V lost 3 bases, J lost 4 bases, and 8 bases stayed unmatched. CDR3 length: 15 residues. In germline, CDR1 is MNHEY, CDR2 SMNVEV (reference sequence). In DNA, the CDR3 is TGTGCCAGCAGTTTGGGTTATCGGACAGGCACTGAAGCTTTCTTT. This codes for CASSLGYRTGTEAFF.